What follows are 23 T cell receptor beta chains derived from one specimen sequenced in a study of graft-versus-host responses after intestinal transplantation. These TCRs are of unknown antigen specificity. Sequencing used immunoSEQ multiplex PCR; TCRdb keeps in-frame clones, though not all of them. The sample carries some 83,000 clones, 91% recorded once. This material consisted of unstimulated CD4+ T cells sorted from spleen or lymph node cells, taken before intestinal transplant. These receptors came from a human donor who received an intestinal transplant.

This chain links TRBV7-6 with TRBJ2-2, with D perhaps matching TRBD2 (5 bases). Germline CDR1 and CDR2: SGHVS and FNYEAQ. The V end lost 1 base, the J end lost 4 bases, and 10 bases lay between the germline ends. The CDR3 consists of 15 residues. This CDR3 reads CASSLEGSGTGELFF. DNA of the CDR3: TGTGCCAGCAGCTTAGAAGGGAGTGGCACCGGGGAGCTGTTTTTT.

J is TRBJ1-5 and V is TRBV19; a weak D match, TRBD1 (6 bases). CDR3 size: 15 residues. Trimming removed 4 bases from V and 4 bases from J, with 14 bases in between. The germline V gene encodes CDR1 LNHDA and CDR2 SQIVND (reference sequence). The CDR3: CASSNSGGPNQPQHF. In DNA, the CDR3 is TGTGCCAGTAGTAATTCGGGGGGGCCTAATCAGCCCCAGCATTTT. Full variable domain (outside the CDR3, taken from reference TRBV19 and TRBJ1-5): DGGITQSPKYLFRKEGQNVTLSCEQNLNHDAMYWYRQDPGQGLRLIYYSQIVNDFQKGDIAEGYSVSREKKESFPLTVTSAQKNPTAFYLCASSNSGGPNQPQHFGDGTRLSIL.

J is TRBJ2-7 and V is TRBV4-3; 11 bases line up with TRBD1. V gave up 2 bases and J gave up 4 bases; unmatched junction bases: 1. This CDR3 contains 14 residues. Germline lookup yields CDR1 LGHNA and CDR2 YSLEER. For the CDR3, the DNA is TGCGCCAGCAGCCAACGGGACAGGGGGTACGAGCAGTACTTC. It yields the protein CASSQRDRGYEQYF.

This chain connects TRBV5-4 to TRBJ2-5; 10 nucleotides align to TRBD1. Trimming cost V 2 bases and J 3 bases; bases outside gene matches: 1. Germline CDR1 reads SGHNT; CDR2 reads YYREEE (reference sequence). The CDR3 is 14 residues long. CDR3 residues: CASSLGTGEETQYF. As DNA, the CDR3 is TGTGCCAGCAGCTTAGGGACAGGGGAAGAGACCCAGTACTTC.

V usage is TRBV5-1 and J usage is TRBJ1-1; the match to TRBD1 covers 10 bases. Unmatched junction bases numbered 19, after V lost 7 bases and J lost 10 bases. This CDR3 contains 16 residues. Germline CDR1 reads SGHRS; CDR2 reads YFSETQ. This CDR3 is CASQAGSRQGAGRAFF. For the CDR3, the DNA is TGCGCCAGCCAAGCTGGATCCCGACAGGGGGCTGGTAGAGCTTTCTTT.

This rearrangement joins TRBV5-6 to TRBJ2-4; 9 bases are a match to TRBD1. The V and J ends lost 6 bases and 10 bases, in that order; junction bases with no gene match: 8. The CDR3 runs 13 residues. The germline V gene has CDR1 SGHDT and CDR2 YYEEEE. The CDR3 sequence: CASTADRGVIQYF. CDR3 nucleotide sequence: TGTGCCAGCACCGCCGACAGGGGGGTTATTCAGTACTTC. Complete variable domain (other parts from reference TRBV5-6 and TRBJ2-4): DAGVTQSPTHLIKTRGQQVTLRCSPKSGHDTVSWYQQALGQGPQFIFQYYEEEERQRGNFPDRFSGHQFPNYSSELNVNALLLGDSALYLCASTADRGVIQYFGAGTRLSVL.

The genes are TRBV10-3 and TRBJ1-2; possible D gene TRBD1, 5 bases. Trimming cost V 4 bases and J 5 bases, with 17 bases left between them. The CDR3 loop spans 15 amino acids. The germline CDR1 and CDR2 sequences are ENHRY and SYGVKD. Here the CDR3 reads CAISGRDSTYYGYTF. The CDR3 DNA sequence: TGTGCCATCAGTGGCCGTGACAGTACTTATTATGGCTACACCTTC.

The V gene is TRBV10-1, the J gene TRBJ1-1; no clear D. The V gene's germline CDR1 is WNHNN and CDR2 SYGVQD (reference sequence). V was cut by 0 bases and J by 9 bases, with 8 bases left in between. The CDR3 extends over 12 amino acids. CDR3 nucleotides: TGCGCCAGCAGTGAGTCCGGCAGGCAAGCTTTCTTT. It translates to CASSESGRQAFF.

The rearrangement uses TRBV30 and TRBJ1-2, with 7 bases lining up with TRBD1. CDR1 is GTSNPN, CDR2 SVGIG, per germline (reference sequence). V was clipped by 2 bases and J by 4 bases; unmatched bases: 4. The CDR3 is made up of 13 amino acids. The CDR3 DNA reads as TGTGCCTGGAGTCTTCAGGGGGGCTATGGCTACACCTTC. Its protein is CAWSLQGGYGYTF.

The CDR3 nucleotides are TGTGCCAGTTTTCTGTCGGGGCCAACAGGGGGTGGGTACAATGAGCAGTTCTTC. This translates into CASFLSGPTGGGYNEQFF. The gene calls are TRBV27 and TRBJ2-1, with 8 positions matching TRBD1. Trimming at V came to 9 bases and at J to 4 bases, leaving 20 bases not matched to a gene. The CDR3 has 18 residues. The V gene's germline CDR1 is MNHEY and CDR2 SMNVEV (reference sequence).

The chain has TRBV6-1 and TRBJ2-6, with TRBD1 as a possible D gene (6 bases). This CDR3 is 16 amino acids long. Germline values: CDR1 MNHNS, CDR2 SASEGT. Between the trimmed V and J ends, which lost 0 bases and 4 bases, there was a span of 10 bases. The CDR3 here is CASSEAGAGGANVLTF. CDR3 DNA sequence: TGTGCCAGCAGTGAAGCGGGGGCCGGAGGGGCCAACGTCCTGACTTTC.

The genes are TRBV4-3 and TRBJ1-2; D not resolved. V was cut by 0 bases and J by 5 bases, with 13 bases left in between. CDR1 and CDR2 (germline): LGHNA, YSLEER. The CDR3 sequence is 15 residues long. DNA of the CDR3: TGCGCCAGCAGCCAAGACCGGGTCAGCGGTTATGGCTACACCTTC. It specifies CASSQDRVSGYGYTF.

In this sample, this clone turned up once. The rearrangement joins TRBV18 to TRBJ1-2; 7 nucleotides line up with TRBD1. The CDR3 has 16 amino acids. Germline V gene sequence: CDR1 KGHSH, CDR2 LQKENI. With V trimmed by 5 bases and J by 1 base, 10 bases remained unmatched. CDR3 loop: CASSIVGGDSNYGYTF. CDR3 DNA sequence: TGTGCCAGCTCAATCGTGGGTGGGGACAGTAACTATGGCTACACCTTC. The whole variable domain, remainder taken from reference TRBV18 and TRBJ1-2, is NAGVMQNPRHLVRRRGQEARLRCSPMKGHSHVYWYRQLPEEGLKFMVYLQKENIIDESGMPKERFSAEFPKEGPSILRIQQVVRGDSAAYFCASSIVGGDSNYGYTFGSGTRLTVV.

The J gene is TRBJ2-1, the V gene TRBV5-4; TRBD1 matches 8 bases. V lost 4 bases and J lost 4; bases outside the gene matches: 7. CDR3 length equals 15 residues. Germline CDR1 is SGHNT and CDR2 is YYREEE (reference sequence). DNA of the CDR3: TGTGCCAGCAGCGGCGGGACAGGAGAATACAATGAGCAGTTCTTC. Translating gives CASSGGTGEYNEQFF. The full variable domain, completed using reference TRBV5-4 and TRBJ2-1, is ETGVTQSPTHLIKTRGQQVTLRCSSQSGHNTVSWYQQALGQGPQFIFQYYREEENGRGNFPPRFSGLQFPNYSSELNVNALELDDSALYLCASSGGTGEYNEQFFGPGTRLTVL.

The chain carries TRBV2 and TRBJ1-5; D is unresolved. Germline CDR1 reads SNHLY; CDR2 reads FYNNEI. Trimming cost V 4 bases and J 0 bases, with 7 bases left between them. The CDR3 length is 14 residues. Written as DNA, the CDR3 is TGTGCCAGCAGTGCGGAGGGTAGCAATCAGCCCCAGCATTTT. Amino acid sequence: CASSAEGSNQPQHF.

This rearrangement joins TRBV10-3 to TRBJ2-3, with 10 bases aligning to TRBD2. CDR1 and CDR2 (germline): ENHRY, SYGVKD. V shed 0 bases and J 1 base; nucleotides not matched to a gene: 13. The CDR3 has 20 amino acids. CDR3 loop: CAISESTGLAGERGTDTQYF. Here the CDR3 DNA reads TGTGCCATCAGTGAGTCGACTGGGCTAGCGGGGGAGCGTGGCACAGATACGCAGTATTTT.

Only one count was recorded for this clone. The chain links TRBV5-1 to TRBJ2-3, with D possibly matching TRBD1 (6 bases). Per germline, CDR1 SGHRS and CDR2 YFSETQ. The length of the CDR3 is 15 residues. The V and J ends lost 0 bases and 3 bases respectively, with 11 bases between them. The CDR3 is CASSLDRAVTDTQYF. The CDR3 DNA reads as TGCGCCAGCAGCTTGGACAGGGCTGTTACAGATACGCAGTATTTT.

This rearrangement joins TRBV5-6 to TRBJ2-5; possible D gene TRBD1, 6 bases. With 4 bases removed from V and 2 bases from J, the gap between germline ends came to 12 bases. The CDR3 contains 14 residues. Germline CDR1 is SGHDT and CDR2 is YYEEEE. CDR3 nucleotide sequence: TGTGCCAGCAGCCGCACCAGGGGACAAGAGACCCAGTACTTC. Translated: CASSRTRGQETQYF.

The chain carries TRBV11-2 and TRBJ1-6, with 8 bases lining up with TRBD1. This CDR3 is built from 15 residues. Germline V gives CDR1 SGHAT, CDR2 FQNNGV. J lost 7 bases, V lost 2 bases, and 4 bases had no gene match. DNA for the CDR3: TGTGCCAGCAGCTTATTCAGGGGGCAAAATTCACCCCTCCACTTT. Translated: CASSLFRGQNSPLHF.

The chain employs TRBV7-9 and TRBJ2-7; the match to TRBD1 covers 9 bases. The V gene's germline CDR1 is SEHNR and CDR2 FQNEAQ (reference sequence). Trimming removed 7 bases from V and 5 bases from J; junction bases left unmatched: 12. The CDR3 extends over 15 amino acids. The CDR3 is CASTEGGQGLDEQYF. CDR3 DNA sequence: TGTGCCAGCACCGAAGGTGGACAGGGGCTCGACGAGCAGTACTTC.

The rearrangement links TRBV10-3 to TRBJ2-3; TRBD2 might be the D (7 bases). The CDR3 loop spans 14 amino acids. The V end was cut by 6 bases, the J end by 2 bases, with 12 bases between. Germline assignment: CDR1 ENHRY and CDR2 SYGVKD. The CDR3 DNA sequence: TGTGCCATCAGAAAGGGGGGGGTCACAGATACGCAGTATTTT. Translated, it gives CAIRKGGVTDTQYF.

This rearrangement joins TRBV4-3 to TRBJ2-3, with unresolved D. V was cut by 0 bases and J by 6 bases, with 16 bases left in between. CDR1 and CDR2 from the germline V gene are LGHNA and YSLEER. The CDR3 covers 16 residues. CDR3 loop: CASSQETPNLRDTQYF. The CDR3 DNA follows: TGCGCCAGCAGCCAAGAGACACCCAACCTTCGGGATACGCAGTATTTT.

The rearrangement links TRBV11-3 to TRBJ1-5; 9 bases are shared with TRBD1. Per germline, CDR1 SGHNT and CDR2 YENEEA. CDR3 size: 15 residues. V trimming: 7 bases; J trimming: 1 base; junction bases outside the gene matches: 5. The CDR3 protein is CASNGDRVSNQPQHF. In nucleotides, the CDR3 is TGTGCCAGCAACGGGGACAGGGTCAGCAATCAGCCCCAGCATTTT. Filled out from reference TRBV11-3 and TRBJ1-5, the complete variable domain reads EAGVVQSPRYKIIEKKQPVAFWCNPISGHNTLYWYLQNLGQGPELLIRYENEEAVDDSQLPKDRFSAERLKGVDSTLKIQPAELGDSAVYLCASNGDRVSNQPQHFGDGTRLSIL.